The 18 T cell receptor beta chains below all came from one sample that was sequenced in a study of T cells expressing NK-cell markers. Reanalyzing the 5' RACE reads, TCRdb keeps one entry per CDR3 protein, without DNA. The ten most abundant clones cover roughly 10% of a sample with about 7,200 distinct CDR3 sequences. Input material: blood T cells: a sorted CD56 or NKG2C T cell subset, CD4+ or CD8+ T cells, or bulk PBMC T cells (not recorded which). Receptors originate from a man between 18 and 35 years old in good health.

This clonotype shows up as medium-sized by frequency. The chain combines TRBV12-3 or TRBV12-4 with TRBJ1-6. The CDR3 is 18 residues long. The CDR3 here is CASSRPGDVSSYNSPLHF.

In terms of frequency, this clonotype is medium-sized. The V call is TRBV2, the J call TRBJ2-3. Germline V CDR1 and CDR2: SNHLY, FYNNEI. This CDR3 comprises 14 residues. This chain's CDR3 is CASSERLSTDTQYF.

This clonotype counts as medium-sized by frequency. The chain employs TRBV29-1 and TRBJ2-4; TCRdb selects TRBD2, and the lack of DNA leaves this call unchecked. From germline, CDR1 is SQVTM and CDR2 ANQGSEA. This CDR3 region has 13 residues. CDR3 amino acids: CSVGGRAKNIQYF. Full variable domain (remainder filled in from reference TRBV29-1 and TRBJ2-4): SAVISQKPSRDICQRGTSLTIQCQVDSQVTMMFWYRQQPGQSLTLIATANQGSEATYESGFVIDKFPISRPNLTFSTLTVSNMSPEDSSIYLCSVGGRAKNIQYFGAGTRLSVL.

By frequency, this clonotype registers medium-sized. The chain carries TRBV6-5 and TRBJ1-1. This CDR3 is built from 15 residues. The germline V gene has CDR1 MNHEY and CDR2 SVGAGI. CDR3 sequence reads: CASSYSSDGGTEAFF.

The chain links TRBV2 to TRBJ2-7; the D gene TCRdb calls, TRBD2, cannot be checked with no DNA. This CDR3 region has 15 residues. CDR1 SNHLY and CDR2 FYNNEI come from the germline V gene. CDR3: CASSPVGAQADEQYF. The full variable domain, in which reference TRBV2 and TRBJ2-7 provide the parts outside the CDR3, is EPEVTQTPSHQVTQMGQEVILRCVPISNHLYFYWYRQILGQKVEFLVSFYNNEISEKSEIFDDQFSVERPDGSNFTLKIRSTKLEDSAMYFCASSPVGAQADEQYFGPGTRLTVT.

The chain carries TRBV20-1 and TRBJ2-2. CDR1 is DFQATT and CDR2 is SNEGSKA in the germline V gene (reference sequence). This CDR3 region has 13 residues. CDR3: CSASSGGTGELFF.

By frequency, this clonotype registers medium-sized (0.01 to 0.1%). The chain's CDR3 is CASSWGLAGDTQYF. The rearrangement uses TRBV5-1 and TRBJ2-3; the D call of TRBD2 rests on TCRdb alone, since no DNA is present to check it. The CDR3 is made up of 14 amino acids. Germline V gene lookup returns CDR1 SGHRS and CDR2 YFSETQ.

The CDR3 loop reads CASSSLRRRTNVLTF. This chain connects TRBV11-2 to TRBJ2-6. The CDR3 sequence is 15 residues long. In germline, CDR1 is SGHAT, CDR2 FQNNGV. Based on the CDR3 plus reference TRBV11-2 and TRBJ2-6, the full variable domain is EAGVAQSPRYKIIEKRQSVAFWCNPISGHATLYWYQQILGQGPKLLIQFQNNGVVDDSQLPKDRFSAERLKGVDSTLKIQPAKLEDSAVYLCASSSLRRRTNVLTFGAGSRLTVL.

The rearrangement links TRBV9 to TRBJ2-2; without DNA, the TCRdb call of TRBD1 cannot be checked. From germline, CDR1 is SGDLS and CDR2 YYNGEE. The CDR3 is 15 residues long. This chain's CDR3 is CASSGPREPAGELFF.

The chain joins TRBV2 to TRBJ1-3. The CDR3 covers 15 residues. Germline assignment: CDR1 SNHLY and CDR2 FYNNEI. CDR3 in amino acids: CASRAETVSGNTLYF.

V is TRBV9 and J is TRBJ1-1. Germline CDR1 and CDR2: SGDLS and YYNGEE. The CDR3 consists of 13 residues. The CDR3 is CASSVDRNTEAFF.

In terms of frequency, this clonotype is medium-sized. CDR3 amino acids: CASSPAGYTEAFF. This chain uses TRBV18 with TRBJ1-1; TCRdb calls TRBD1, which cannot be checked without DNA. The germline V gene has CDR1 KGHSH and CDR2 LQKENI. The CDR3 totals 13 residues.

The chain recombines TRBV10-3 with TRBJ2-1. Germline CDR1 and CDR2: ENHRY and SYGVKD. This CDR3 contains 14 residues. Here the CDR3 reads CAISESSGYNEQFF.

This clonotype is called medium-sized based on its frequency. This chain connects TRBV12-3 or TRBV12-4 to TRBJ1-6. The CDR3 runs 13 residues. The CDR3 protein is CASSFPYNSPLHF.

The V gene is TRBV5-8, the J gene TRBJ2-5; TCRdb proposes TRBD2, but this gene call is untestable without DNA. Germline lookup yields CDR1 SGHTS and CDR2 YDEGEE. This CDR3 spans 15 amino acids. CDR3 protein: CASSLGLAGWETQYF.

This clonotype registers medium-sized by frequency. The chain joins TRBV27 to TRBJ1-5; with no DNA, the TCRdb D assignment of TRBD1 cannot be verified. This CDR3 comprises 14 residues. Germline V lookup: CDR1 MNHEY, CDR2 SMNVEV (reference sequence). CDR3 in amino acids: CASRPVYSNQPQHF.

The rearrangement uses TRBV5-1 and TRBJ2-1; TCRdb's D gene call, TRBD1, goes unchecked for lack of DNA. This CDR3 has 14 amino acids. Per germline, CDR1 SGHRS and CDR2 YFSETQ. The CDR3 spells CASSLGGGLGEQFF. Supplemented by reference TRBV5-1 and TRBJ2-1, the full variable domain reads KAGVTQTPRYLIKTRGQQVTLSCSPISGHRSVSWYQQTPGQGLQFLFEYFSETQRNKGNFPGRFSGRQFSNSRSEMNVSTLELGDSALYLCASSLGGGLGEQFFGPGTRLTVL.

The genes are TRBV7-8 and TRBJ1-2. This CDR3 is built from 11 residues. CDR1 is SGHVS, CDR2 FQNEAQ, per germline. The CDR3 spells CGLRTNYGYTF.